Listed here are 12 T cell receptor beta chains from one sample, sequenced in a study of blood T cell repertoires in COVID-19. Assay used: immunoSEQ multiplex PCR; TCRdb lists only in-frame clones, some missing. Of tens of thousands of clones in the sample, roughly 79% were seen once. Sequencing used peripheral blood. Receptors were obtained from a human donor in a cohort sampled during active COVID-19.

This chain uses TRBV19 with TRBJ1-1, with 10 nucleotides matching TRBD1. J gave up 6 bases and V 4 bases, and 11 bases lay outside the gene matches. The germline V gene has CDR1 LNHDA and CDR2 SQIVND (reference sequence). This CDR3 is 16 amino acids long. This CDR3 reads CASSTRTGGRSPEAFF. Here the CDR3 DNA reads TGTGCCAGTAGTACCCGGACAGGGGGACGATCTCCTGAAGCTTTCTTT.

This rearrangement joins TRBV19 to TRBJ2-1; TRBD2 matches 13 bases. V lost 6 bases, J lost 6 bases, and 17 bases stayed unmatched. Germline assignment: CDR1 LNHDA and CDR2 SQIVND (reference sequence). This CDR3 has 19 residues. CDR3 residues: CASRARTSGRIPLSNEQFF. The CDR3 coding sequence is TGTGCCAGTAGGGCCCGGACTAGCGGGAGAATCCCCCTTTCCAATGAGCAGTTCTTC.

The chain is built from TRBV6-6 and TRBJ2-1; 9 nucleotides match TRBD1. Germline loops: CDR1 MNHNY, CDR2 SVGAGI (reference sequence). The V segment lost 2 bases and the J segment 4 bases; nucleotides outside the gene matches: 3. The CDR3 is 15 amino acids. The CDR3 sequence is CASSYRDRDYNEQFF. The DNA for the CDR3 is TGTGCCAGCAGTTACCGGGACAGGGATTACAATGAGCAGTTCTTC.

The V gene is TRBV28, the J gene TRBJ2-2; 11 bases map to TRBD2. V was pared by 4 bases and J by 5 bases, with 9 bases of the junction left unmatched. Germline values: CDR1 MDHEN, CDR2 SYDVKM. The CDR3 is 17 residues long. The CDR3 here is CASSSLGLAGRTGELFF. In nucleotides, the CDR3 is TGTGCCAGCAGTTCGCTCGGACTAGCGGGTCGAACCGGGGAGCTGTTTTTT. The full variable domain, completed using reference TRBV28 and TRBJ2-2, is DVKVTQSSRYLVKRTGEKVFLECVQDMDHENMFWYRQDPGLGLRLIYFSYDVKMKEKGDIPEGYSVSREKKERFSLILESASTNQTSMYLCASSSLGLAGRTGELFFGEGSRLTVL.

The chain is built from TRBV5-1 and TRBJ1-6; 7 bases are shared with TRBD1. The CDR3 totals 13 residues. Trimming cost V 5 bases and J 8 bases; bases outside gene matches: 4. CDR1 and CDR2 from the germline V gene are SGHRS and YFSETQ. This CDR3 reads CASRTGMDSPLHF. The CDR3, as DNA: TGCGCCAGCAGGACAGGGATGGATTCACCCCTCCACTTT.

J is TRBJ1-2 and V is TRBV4-1; maybe TRBD1 (5 bases). From germline, CDR1 is MGHRA and CDR2 YSYEKL. Trimming took off 1 base at V and 8 bases at J, with 14 bases between the two ends. This CDR3 has 14 amino acids. CDR3 in amino acids: CASSQVVQGQGYTF. Here the CDR3 DNA reads TGCGCCAGCAGCCAAGTCGTGCAGGGCCAGGGCTACACCTTC.

J is TRBJ1-1 and V is TRBV15; tentatively, D is TRBD1 (5 bases). This CDR3 has 13 residues. The ends were cut back, 4 bases at V and 4 bases at J, with 10 bases in the middle. Germline V gene lookup returns CDR1 LNHNV and CDR2 YYDKDF (reference sequence). The CDR3 nucleotides are TGTGCCACCAGCACAGGGTTGGGCACTGAAGCTTTCTTT. The encoded protein is CATSTGLGTEAFF.

This chain links TRBV6-5 with TRBJ1-3, with D unresolved. Germline V gene sequence: CDR1 MNHEY, CDR2 SVGAGI. The CDR3 contains 15 residues. The V gene lost 8 bases and the J gene lost 0 bases, with 14 bases spanning the gap. This chain's CDR3 is CASGTGLISGNTIYF. CDR3 coding DNA: TGTGCCAGCGGAACGGGATTGATCTCTGGAAACACCATATATTTT.

The CDR3 sequence: CASSQDLGGEASYGYTF. The CDR3 DNA reads as TGCGCCAGCAGCCAAGATTTGGGGGGGGAAGCGTCCTATGGCTACACCTTC. This chain links TRBV4-1 with TRBJ1-2; D may be TRBD1 (5 bases). The CDR3 has 17 residues. The germline V gene has CDR1 MGHRA and CDR2 YSYEKL. Trimming removed 0 bases from V and 4 bases from J, with 18 bases in between.

This clone was counted a few times. V gene TRBV6-2 or TRBV6-3 combines with J gene TRBJ2-3; 8 nucleotides align to TRBD1. The CDR3 contains 15 residues. V lost 4 bases and J lost 4; bases outside the gene matches: 7. CDR1 is MNHEY and CDR2 is SVGEGT in the germline V gene. This CDR3 is CASSLRTGRSDTQYF. The CDR3 nucleotides read TGTGCCAGCAGTTTACGGACAGGGCGGTCAGATACGCAGTATTTT.

There are many counts of this clone. This chain links TRBV7-9 with TRBJ2-7; 8 bases line up with TRBD2. The CDR3 spans 14 residues. Trimming took 3 bases from V and 6 from J; bases not matched to a gene: 7. The germline gives CDR1 SEHNR, CDR2 FQNEAQ (reference sequence). The CDR3 loop reads CASSFGAGEGEQYF. CDR3 coding DNA: TGTGCCAGCAGCTTTGGAGCGGGGGAGGGCGAGCAGTACTTC. The full variable domain, in which reference TRBV7-9 and TRBJ2-7 provide the parts outside the CDR3, is DTGVSQNPRHKITKRGQNVTFRCDPISEHNRLYWYRQTLGQGPEFLTYFQNEAQLEKSRLLSDRFSAERPKGSFSTLEIQRTEQGDSAMYLCASSFGAGEGEQYFGPGTRLTVT.

J is TRBJ1-4 and V is TRBV12-5; 9 bases align to TRBD1. Germline assignment: CDR1 LGHNT and CDR2 FRNRAP. The CDR3 sequence is 19 residues long. The J segment lost 0 bases and the V segment lost 6 bases, leaving 14 bases of the junction unmatched. The CDR3, as DNA: TGTGCTAGTGGCCCTAACCCCAGGACAGGGGCTGCAACTAATGAAAAACTGTTTTTT. Its protein is CASGPNPRTGAATNEKLFF. The variable domain in full, with the rest retrieved from reference TRBV12-5 and TRBJ1-4, is DARVTQTPRHKVTEMGQEVTMRCQPILGHNTVFWYRQTMMQGLELLAYFRNRAPLDDSGMPKDRFSAEMPDATLATLKIQPSEPRDSAVYFCASGPNPRTGAATNEKLFFGSGTQLSVL.